The sequence of this TCR beta chain was determined in a study of PD-1 blockade in classical Hodgkin lymphoma. Each patient experienced a relapse that followed autologous stem cell transplantation, and brentuximab vedotin exposure varied. Data came from immunoSEQ multiplex PCR; TCRdb stores just in-frame clones and leaves some out. The repertoire holds 35,000 to 50,000 clones, with approximately 80% as singletons. The CDR3 is made up of 16 amino acids. The germline gives CDR1 SGHRS, CDR2 YFSETQ. With V trimmed by 1 base and J by 2 bases, 6 bases remained unmatched. The source is a human donor with classical Hodgkin lymphoma. The chain has TRBV5-1 and TRBJ2-5; 9 bases are shared with TRBD2. Sequencing was performed on peripheral blood mononuclear cells (PBMCs), taken at baseline. The CDR3 protein is CASSLNRLAGQETQYF. The DNA of the CDR3 is TGCGCCAGCAGCTTGAACCGTCTAGCGGGACAAGAGACCCAGTACTTC.